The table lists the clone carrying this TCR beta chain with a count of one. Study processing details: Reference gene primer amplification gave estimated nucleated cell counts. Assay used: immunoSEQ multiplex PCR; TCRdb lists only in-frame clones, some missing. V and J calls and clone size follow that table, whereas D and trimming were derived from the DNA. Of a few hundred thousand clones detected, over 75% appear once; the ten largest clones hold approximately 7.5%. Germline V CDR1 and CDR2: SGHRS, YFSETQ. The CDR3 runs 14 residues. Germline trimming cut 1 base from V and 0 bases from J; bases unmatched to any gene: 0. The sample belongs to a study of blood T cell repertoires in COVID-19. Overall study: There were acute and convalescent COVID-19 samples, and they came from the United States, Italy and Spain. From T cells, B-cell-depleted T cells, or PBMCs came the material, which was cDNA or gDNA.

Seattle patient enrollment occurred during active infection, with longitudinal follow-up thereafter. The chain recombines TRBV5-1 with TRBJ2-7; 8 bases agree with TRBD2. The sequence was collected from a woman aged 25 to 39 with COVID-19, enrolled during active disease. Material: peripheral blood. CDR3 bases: TGCGCCAGCAGCTTGAGCGGGGGCTCCTACGAGCAGTACTTC. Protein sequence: CASSLSGGSYEQYF.